This T cell receptor beta chain was recorded in a study of OX40 agonist ivuxolimab in advanced cancers. This clone is a singleton in its sample. The junction shows a germline mismatch at one end, possibly a read error. This table comes from immunoSEQ multiplex PCR, and its TCRdb copy is limited to in-frame clones, with some not included. The table shows some 87,000 clones, with about 90% occurring only once. CDR3 length equals 13 residues. The germline gives CDR1 SGHTA, CDR2 FQGTGA. Sequencing used CD4+ or CD8+ T cells sorted from blood, obtained in a trial of the OX40 agonist ivuxolimab. The rearrangement uses TRBV7-3 and TRBJ2-1; D call uncertain. This TCR was recovered from an adult with an advanced solid tumor such as melanoma, head and neck, liver or kidney cancer. CDR3: CASSQAPWREQFF. In DNA, the CDR3 is TGCGCCAGCAGCCAAGCCCCATGGAGAGAGCAGTTCTTC.